This TCR beta chain was sequenced in a study of blood T cell repertoires in COVID-19 (TCRdb year 2020). As for the study more broadly: Samples covering the acute and convalescent phases of COVID-19 were provided by collaborators in the United States, Italy and Spain. The prospective study material was composed of cDNA or gDNA derived from T cells, B-cell-depleted T cells, or PBMCs. Deeply sampled blood TCRbeta repertoires from subjects exposed to, actively infected with, or recovered from COVID-19 were included in the dataset. The repertoires were released in a freely available public database intended as a resource for research on the immune response to SARS-CoV-2. The samples were drawn from the first 160 participants of the ongoing ImmuneRACE study and from under 1,500 subjects provided by 6 global collaborators. The sample metadata nearly always contained a de-identified subject ID, COVID-19 status, age in years and sex. Where available, HLA class I and class II types were obtained from metadata supplied by the sample provider rather than from assay-based typing.

The collaborating institutions used their own protocols to collect whole blood in K2EDTA tubes. For TCRbeta analysis, collaborators shipped samples in one of three forms: frozen whole blood, isolated PBMCs, or DNA extracted from either of those sample types. CDR1 and CDR2, per the germline V gene (reference sequence), are GTSNPN and SVGIG. From its cysteine to its phenylalanine, the CDR3 spans 11 amino acids. Only CDR3 DNA remains: 33 bases, in frame from the first base. Trimming takes 0 bases from V and 7 bases from J, and the germline ends sit 6 bases apart. What the authors observed across the whole study: The quantity of clinical and demographic metadata differed by source and by participant and was supplied without curation.

On this clone: Its antigen is currently not known. Base-call qualities are not available, and no considerably larger clone is one nucleotide away.

TCRbeta CDR3 regions were amplified from genomic DNA by means of the immunoSEQ Assay, a bias-controlled multiplex PCR. The study's processing was this. Nucleated cell counts per sample were estimated from amplification of reference gene primers within the assay. Sequence reads were collapsed and filtered to measure the absolute abundance of every unique TCRbeta CDR3 rearrangement. For each sample, productive Simpson clonality was calculated by taking the square root of Simpson's diversity index across productive rearrangements. TCRdb stores this immuneACCESS table with in-frame sequences only. Part of the clones is absent; in the studies checked, under half of the shortfall reflects unresolved V genes, and no reason is known for the rest. For V, J and clone size, that table is used; D and trimming come from the DNA. Here the sample has approximately 210,000 clones; about 85% occur a single time. The ten largest clones capture about 20% of the sample.

The specimen was peripheral blood. The rearranged chain carries TRBV30 and TRBJ1-2, with no D gene named confidently. The receptor was isolated from a human donor in a cohort sampled during active COVID-19. The nucleotides are TGTGCCTGGAGTGTACGGAGTGGCTACACCTTC. It codes for CAWSVRSGYTF.